This paragraph covers one T cell receptor beta chain sequence. The record originates from a study of blood T cell repertoires in COVID-19. Across the whole study: Samples of COVID-19 (acute and convalescent) were obtained from the United States, Italy and Spain. PBMCs, B-cell-depleted T cells, or T cells provided the cDNA or gDNA that made up the material.

Authors' analysis steps: Amplification of reference gene primers provided the estimated nucleated cell counts. Using immunoSEQ multiplex PCR, the repertoire was profiled, and TCRdb retains in-frame clones only, with some absent. V, J and clone size reflect that table, while D and trimming were determined from the DNA. Here the sample spans about 78,000 clones, around 74% being singletons. The CDR3 extends over 15 amino acids. The junction had 4 bases not matched to a gene; V was cut back by 4 bases and J by 1 base. Looked up from germline, CDR1 is KGHSH and CDR2 is LQKENI. Sequenced: peripheral blood. The receptor was derived from a human donor in a cohort sampled during active COVID-19. The chain carries TRBV18 and TRBJ1-1, with 9 nucleotides matching TRBD1. This CDR3 reads CASSHVTGGNTEAFF. As DNA, the CDR3 is TGTGCCAGCTCACACGTGACAGGGGGGAACACTGAAGCTTTCTTT.